What follows are 29 T cell receptor beta chains derived from one specimen sequenced in a study of beta chain features in type 1 diabetes. Since all of the isolated RNA was reverse transcribed, expressed TCRB transcripts were what got sequenced. Generated by immunoSEQ multiplex PCR, the TCRdb table keeps only in-frame clones and is missing some. The table includes 970,000 or so clones, roughly a sixth detected once. The source material was naive CD4+ T cells from blood. The receptors were gathered from a young woman in good health.

This clone has just one count. The CDR3 DNA reads as TGTGCCAGCAGCTTAGATAGTAGCGGGAGTCTACATACGCAGTATTTT. It codes for CASSLDSSGSLHTQYF. This chain connects TRBV7-2 to TRBJ2-3; 9 bases match TRBD2. Germline lookup yields CDR1 SGHTA and CDR2 FQGNSA. The ends lost 1 base at V and 7 bases at J; junction bases unmatched: 9. This CDR3 region has 16 residues. The whole variable domain, filled in from reference TRBV7-2 and TRBJ2-3, reads GAGVSQSPSNKVTEKGKDVELRCDPISGHTALYWYRQSLGQGLEFLIYFQGNSAPDKSGLPSDRFSAERTGGSVSTLTIQRTQQEDSAVYLCASSLDSSGSLHTQYFGPGTRLTVL.

In this sample, this clone turned up a few times. Other DNA sequences of this sample code for an identical CDR3. V gene TRBV7-9 combines with J gene TRBJ2-2; no reliable D call. Germline V gene lookup returns CDR1 SEHNR and CDR2 FQNEAQ (reference sequence). Trimming shortened V by 0 bases and J by 2 bases, and 4 bases separated the two germline ends. The CDR3 has 14 residues. The CDR3 DNA reads TGTGCCAGCAGCTTAGCGGGAAACACCGGGGAGCTGTTTTTT. The encoded protein is CASSLAGNTGELFF.

The chain links TRBV10-3 to TRBJ2-7; 9 positions match TRBD2. After removal of 3 bases from V and 0 bases from J, the junction contained 15 bases not matched to a gene. The CDR3 loop spans 19 amino acids. The germline V gene has CDR1 ENHRY and CDR2 SYGVKD. In DNA form, the CDR3 reads TGTGCCATCAGTGATAGGCTAGCGGGAAGTCTGTCAAGCTCCTACGAGCAGTACTTC. Residues: CAISDRLAGSLSSSYEQYF.

The V gene is TRBV6-6, the J gene TRBJ2-2, with 8 bases aligning to TRBD2. The CDR3 spans 15 residues. CDR1 and CDR2 from the germline V gene are MNHNY and SVGAGI (reference sequence). Germline trimming cut 3 bases from V and 1 base from J; bases unmatched to any gene: 1. The CDR3 region has the DNA TGTGCCAGCAGTTATAGCGGGAAGAACACCGGGGAGCTGTTTTTT. It encodes CASSYSGKNTGELFF.

V is TRBV7-9 and J is TRBJ1-5; D is unclear. V lost 1 base and J 1 base, leaving 8 bases between the germline ends. The CDR3 is 15 residues long. Per germline, CDR1 SEHNR and CDR2 FQNEAQ (reference sequence). The CDR3 DNA reads as TGTGCCAGCAGCTTAGGGCAGTTAAGCAATCAGCCCCAGCATTTT. This encodes CASSLGQLSNQPQHF.

This clone has just a few counts. The chain links TRBV27 to TRBJ2-7; D may be TRBD1 or TRBD2 (5 bases each). Trimming stripped 0 bases from V and 5 bases from J, with 11 bases between. CDR3 size: 14 residues. Germline V gene data show CDR1 as MNHEY and CDR2 as SMNVEV (reference sequence). The CDR3 loop reads CASSLSGPGDEQYF. For the CDR3, the DNA is TGTGCCAGCAGTTTATCGGGACCTGGGGACGAGCAGTACTTC.

The rearrangement joins TRBV11-2 to TRBJ1-2, with D perhaps matching TRBD1 (5 bases). CDR1 is SGHAT and CDR2 is FQNNGV in the germline V gene. Between the trimmed V and J ends, which lost 3 bases and 2 bases, there was a span of 13 bases. The CDR3 is 15 amino acids. The CDR3 bases are TGTGCCAGCAGCTTGGTACAGGTGGGGAACTATGGCTACACCTTC. Its protein product is CASSLVQVGNYGYTF. The full variable domain, in which reference TRBV11-2 and TRBJ1-2 provide the parts outside the CDR3, is EAGVAQSPRYKIIEKRQSVAFWCNPISGHATLYWYQQILGQGPKLLIQFQNNGVVDDSQLPKDRFSAERLKGVDSTLKIQPAKLEDSAVYLCASSLVQVGNYGYTFGSGTRLTVV.

The V and J genes are TRBV18 and TRBJ1-4; D remains ambiguous. This CDR3 is 14 amino acids long. Germline V gene data show CDR1 as KGHSH and CDR2 as LQKENI. V lost 5 bases and J 7 bases, leaving 14 bases between the germline ends. The CDR3 here is CASSLRRIGEKLFF. The CDR3, as DNA: TGTGCCAGCTCATTACGTCGGATCGGTGAAAAACTGTTTTTT.

This sequence joins TRBV28 and TRBJ2-1, with 8 bases aligning to TRBD1. Per the germline V gene, CDR1 is MDHEN and CDR2 is SYDVKM. CDR3 length: 14 residues. The trim removed 5 bases at V and 8 bases at J, leaving 8 bases unmatched. The CDR3 sequence is CASSPGQVRDEQFF. In DNA form, the CDR3 reads TGTGCCAGCAGTCCGGGACAGGTACGGGATGAGCAGTTCTTC.

The J gene is TRBJ2-7, the V gene TRBV7-2, with D maybe TRBD2 (6 bases). V lost 3 bases and J lost 3, with 15 bases in between. This CDR3 spans 15 amino acids. CDR1 and CDR2 (germline): SGHTA, FQGNSA. This CDR3 is CASSLTRGPLYEQYF. CDR3 sequence (DNA): TGTGCCAGCAGCTTGACTAGAGGTCCCCTCTACGAGCAGTACTTC. The variable domain in full, with the rest retrieved from reference TRBV7-2 and TRBJ2-7, is GAGVSQSPSNKVTEKGKDVELRCDPISGHTALYWYRQSLGQGLEFLIYFQGNSAPDKSGLPSDRFSAERTGGSVSTLTIQRTQQEDSAVYLCASSLTRGPLYEQYFGPGTRLTVT.

This clone was detected a few times. The chain joins TRBV28 to TRBJ2-1; D gene unclear. The CDR3 is 13 residues long. CDR1 is MDHEN, CDR2 SYDVKM, per germline. Trimming left V 7 bases short and J 0 bases short, with 7 bases between. In nucleotides, the CDR3 is TGTGCCAGCAAAGAAAGCTCCTACAATGAGCAGTTCTTC. Its protein is CASKESSYNEQFF.

The V and J genes are TRBV28 and TRBJ2-5; D is unclear. Deletions cut 2 bases from V and 2 bases from J, with 6 bases between. The V gene's germline CDR1 is MDHEN and CDR2 SYDVKM. The CDR3 spans 13 residues. CDR3 region: CASSLDGQETQYF. The DNA of the CDR3 is TGTGCCAGCAGTTTAGACGGTCAAGAGACCCAGTACTTC. Complete variable domain (other parts from reference TRBV28 and TRBJ2-5): DVKVTQSSRYLVKRTGEKVFLECVQDMDHENMFWYRQDPGLGLRLIYFSYDVKMKEKGDIPEGYSVSREKKERFSLILESASTNQTSMYLCASSLDGQETQYFGPGTRLLVL.

In this sample, this clone turned up a few times. This chain joins TRBV6-5 and TRBJ1-1; no clear D gene. Germline V lookup: CDR1 MNHEY, CDR2 SVGAGI. The CDR3 has 12 residues. The V end was cut by 2 bases, the J end by 4 bases, with 5 bases between. CDR3 nucleotide sequence: TGTGCCAGCAGTTACGGGAGCACTGAAGCTTTCTTT. As protein: CASSYGSTEAFF.

The chain is built from TRBV4-3 and TRBJ2-7, with D maybe TRBD2 (5 bases). Germline V gene data show CDR1 as LGHNA and CDR2 as YSLEER. CDR3 length equals 16 residues. V lost 0 bases and J lost 3, with 15 bases in between. The CDR3 DNA sequence: TGCGCCAGCAGCCAAGATTGGGCGGGCCCGAACTACGAGCAGTACTTC. Amino acids: CASSQDWAGPNYEQYF.

This clone was recorded a few times. The chain links TRBV5-4 to TRBJ1-1, with 10 bases aligning to TRBD1. V shed 6 bases, J shed 4 bases, and the junction held 6 bases outside the gene matches. The length of the CDR3 is 14 residues. Germline loops: CDR1 SGHNT, CDR2 YYREEE (reference sequence). Here the CDR3 DNA reads TGTGCCAGCACCCTTCGGGACAGGGGCACTGAAGCTTTCTTT. Translation: CASTLRDRGTEAFF.

This clone was counted between two and nine times. CDR3 bases: TGTGCCAGCAGTCCGGGTGTTAGGGTGGGCAATCAGCCCCAGCATTTT. Translation: CASSPGVRVGNQPQHF. The chain employs TRBV27 and TRBJ1-5; D not resolved. The CDR3 spans 16 residues. V lost 5 bases to trimming and J lost 2 bases, with 16 bases between them. The germline gives CDR1 MNHEY, CDR2 SMNVEV (reference sequence).

A few counts support this clone. V is TRBV5-1 and J is TRBJ2-6; perhaps D is TRBD1 or TRBD2 (6 bases each). Germline CDR1 and CDR2: SGHRS and YFSETQ. The CDR3 totals 18 residues. V was clipped by 7 bases and J by 2 bases, with 22 bases between them. In DNA form, the CDR3 reads TGCGCCAGCGCTTTCAGAGCGGGTGGGGGCGCTGGGGCCAACGTCCTGACTTTC. This encodes CASAFRAGGGAGANVLTF.

This clone occurred a few times. V usage is TRBV14 and J usage is TRBJ2-3, with TRBD2 identical over 10 bases. Losses at the gene ends were 1 base for V and 6 bases for J; bases not matched to a gene: 7. The CDR3 runs 16 residues. Germline V gives CDR1 SGHDN, CDR2 FVKESK. This CDR3 is CASSQGASGSSDTQYF. The CDR3 region has the DNA TGTGCCAGCAGCCAAGGTGCTAGCGGGAGTTCGGATACGCAGTATTTT.

This chain connects TRBV5-1 to TRBJ2-1; TRBD2 agrees at 10 bases. This CDR3 region has 15 residues. Germline CDR1 reads SGHRS; CDR2 reads YFSETQ. V shed 4 bases and J 5 bases; nucleotides not matched to a gene: 6. The DNA of the CDR3 is TGCGCCAGCAGCCCTAGCGGGAGTACCCACAATGAGCAGTTCTTC. Its protein product is CASSPSGSTHNEQFF.

The chain combines TRBV14 with TRBJ1-2; D possibly corresponds to TRBD1 (6 bases). The CDR3 length is 14 residues. Germline assignment: CDR1 SGHDN and CDR2 FVKESK. Trimming cost V 8 bases and J 8 bases, with 21 bases left between them. The CDR3 loop reads CASSRPGAHQGYTF. The DNA for the CDR3 is TGTGCCAGCTCCCGGCCGGGGGCGCATCAAGGCTACACCTTC.

This chain joins TRBV27 and TRBJ1-1, with D perhaps TRBD1 (6 bases). Germline V lookup: CDR1 MNHEY, CDR2 SMNVEV (reference sequence). V was shortened by 6 bases and J by 1 base, with 12 bases between the two germline ends. There are 14 residues in the CDR3. This CDR3 reads CASSPGQQNTEAFF. The CDR3 DNA is TGTGCCAGCAGCCCAGGACAGCAGAACACTGAAGCTTTCTTT.

This clone was counted a few times. The chain carries TRBV6-5 and TRBJ1-2; D is unresolved. The length of the CDR3 is 14 residues. The V gene lost 5 bases and the J gene lost 7 bases, with 17 bases spanning the gap. Per germline, CDR1 MNHEY and CDR2 SVGAGI. DNA of the CDR3: TGTGCCAGCAGTGAAGTATGGTGGCAGGCTGGCTACACCTTC. Protein sequence: CASSEVWWQAGYTF.

The chain links TRBV2 to TRBJ2-1; D gene unclear. The CDR3 has 15 amino acids. V shed 2 bases and J shed 4 bases, with 12 bases lying between them. Germline CDR1 and CDR2: SNHLY and FYNNEI. CDR3 residues: CASSEPARAYNEQFF. The CDR3 DNA is TGTGCCAGCAGTGAACCCGCCCGGGCATACAATGAGCAGTTCTTC.

The chain carries TRBV6-5 and TRBJ2-7; D perhaps matches TRBD1 (5 bases). V was cut by 6 bases and J by 5 bases, with 17 bases left in between. Germline lookup yields CDR1 MNHEY and CDR2 SVGAGI. The CDR3 runs 14 residues. CDR3 in amino acids: CASSQGWPGNEQYF. CDR3 nucleotides: TGTGCCAGCAGCCAAGGATGGCCAGGGAACGAGCAGTACTTC.

In this sample, this clone turned up a few times. The V gene is TRBV15, the J gene TRBJ2-3; D call uncertain. The CDR3 totals 12 residues. V lost 0 bases and J 10 bases, leaving 8 bases between the germline ends. Germline assignment: CDR1 LNHNV and CDR2 YYDKDF (reference sequence). The CDR3 region is CATSRDRFAQYF. DNA of the CDR3: TGTGCCACCAGCAGAGATCGATTTGCGCAGTATTTT. The entire variable domain, with the rest obtained from reference TRBV15 and TRBJ2-3, is as follows: DAMVIQNPRYQVTQFGKPVTLSCSQTLNHNVMYWYQQKSSQAPKLLFHYYDKDFNNEADTPDNFQSRRPNTSFCFLDIRSPGLGDTAMYLCATSRDRFAQYFGPGTRLTVL.

This clone was counted a single time. The junction differs from germline at one of its ends, possibly a read error. The identical CDR3 is also encoded by other nucleotide sequences in the sample. CDR3 nucleotides: TGCAGCGCTGGGACCGGCAGGGAGCAATACTTC. Its protein is CSAGTGREQYF. This sequence joins TRBV29-1 and TRBJ2-7; D possibly uses TRBD1 or TRBD2 (5 bases each). CDR3 length equals 11 residues. Per the germline V gene, CDR1 is SQVTM and CDR2 is ANQGSEA.

This clone was seen a handful of times. V is TRBV4-2 and J is TRBJ2-3; D is undetermined. V lost 0 bases, J lost 10 bases, and 8 bases lay in between. The CDR3 totals 12 residues. In germline, CDR1 is LGHNA, CDR2 YNFKEQ. The CDR3 loop reads CASSQDWSPQYF. In DNA, the CDR3 is TGTGCCAGCAGCCAAGACTGGTCTCCGCAGTATTTT.

The chain employs TRBV7-2 and TRBJ2-5, with D tentatively TRBD2 (6 bases). Looked up from germline, CDR1 is SGHTA and CDR2 is FQGNSA. The CDR3 loop spans 15 amino acids. Trimming shortened V by 5 bases and J by 0 bases, and 13 bases separated the two germline ends. The CDR3 spells CASSLGRGYQETQYF. For the CDR3, the DNA is TGTGCCAGCAGCCTGGGGCGGGGATACCAAGAGACCCAGTACTTC.

This sequence joins TRBV19 and TRBJ2-1; 7 bases fit TRBD2. V was pared by 6 bases and J by 1 base, with 0 bases of the junction left unmatched. CDR1 is LNHDA, CDR2 SQIVND, per germline (reference sequence). This CDR3 has 13 amino acids. CDR3 DNA: TGTGCCAGTAGGCGGGAGTCCTACAATGAGCAGTTCTTC. Translating gives CASRRESYNEQFF.